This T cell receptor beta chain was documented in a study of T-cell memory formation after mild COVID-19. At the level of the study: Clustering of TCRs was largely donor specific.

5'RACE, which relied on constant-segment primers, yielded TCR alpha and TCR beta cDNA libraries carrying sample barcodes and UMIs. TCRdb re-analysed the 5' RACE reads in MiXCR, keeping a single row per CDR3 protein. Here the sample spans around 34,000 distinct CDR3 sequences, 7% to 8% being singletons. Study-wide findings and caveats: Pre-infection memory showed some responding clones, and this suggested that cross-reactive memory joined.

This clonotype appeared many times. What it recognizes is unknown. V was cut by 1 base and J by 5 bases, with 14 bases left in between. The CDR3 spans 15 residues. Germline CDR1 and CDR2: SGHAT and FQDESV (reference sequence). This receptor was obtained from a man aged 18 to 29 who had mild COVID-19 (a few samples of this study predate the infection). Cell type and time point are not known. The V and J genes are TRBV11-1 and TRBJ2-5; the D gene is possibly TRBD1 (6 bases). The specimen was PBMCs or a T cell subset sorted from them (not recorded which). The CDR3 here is CASSLGGTPKETQYF. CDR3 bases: TGTGCCAGCAGCTTAGGAGGGACACCCAAGGAGACCCAGTACTTC. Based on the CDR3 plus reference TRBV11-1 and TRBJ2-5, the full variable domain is EAEVAQSPRYKITEKSQAVAFWCDPISGHATLYWYRQILGQGPELLVQFQDESVVDDSQLPKDRFSAERLKGVDSTLKIQPAELGDSAMYLCASSLGGTPKETQYFGPGTRLLVL.